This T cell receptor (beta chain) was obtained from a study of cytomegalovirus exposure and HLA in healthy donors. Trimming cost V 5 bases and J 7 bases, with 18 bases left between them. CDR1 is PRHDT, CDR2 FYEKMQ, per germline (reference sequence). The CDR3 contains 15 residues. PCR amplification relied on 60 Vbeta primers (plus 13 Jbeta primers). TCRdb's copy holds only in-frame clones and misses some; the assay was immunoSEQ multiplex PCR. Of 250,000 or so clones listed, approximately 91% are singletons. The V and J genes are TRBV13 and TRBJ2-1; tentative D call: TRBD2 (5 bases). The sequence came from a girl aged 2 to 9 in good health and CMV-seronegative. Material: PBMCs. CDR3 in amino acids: CASSPAASGGNEQFF. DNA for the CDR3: TGTGCCAGCAGCCCAGCGGCCTCGGGCGGGAATGAGCAGTTCTTC.